The entry below gives a single T cell receptor (beta chain) sequence along with its context. The sample originates from a study of T-cell reconstitution after alpha-beta-depleted transplantation in children. The TCRbeta library incorporated unique molecular identifiers. TCRdb re-called the PCR reads with MiXCR, one entry per CDR3 protein. The data hold approximately 390,000 distinct CDR3 sequences, with approximately 11% observed a single time. The CDR3 is 15 amino acids. With 5 bases clipped from V and 9 bases from J, the junction kept 6 bases outside the gene matches. J is TRBJ2-1 and V is TRBV12-3 or TRBV12-4, with 14 bases lining up with TRBD2. The receptor's source is a human donor who donated a stem cell graft to a child with acute myeloid leukemia. Source: PBMCs from the stem cell graft donor, taken from the stem cell graft. The CDR3 DNA reads TGTGCCAGCAGTCCCGGGACTAGCGGGAGTCTTGAGCAGTTCTTC. Its protein product is CASSPGTSGSLEQFF.